Detailed here is one T cell receptor beta chain. Its antigen has not been determined. No clone much larger than this one lies a single base away; base qualities are absent. A second Seattle source provided samples from volunteer blood donors who had recovered from COVID-19. The collaborating institutions used their own protocols to collect whole blood in K2EDTA tubes. For TCRbeta analysis, collaborators shipped samples as frozen whole blood, isolated PBMCs, or DNA extracted from either of those sample types. The immunoSEQ Assay, a bias-controlled multiplex PCR, was used to amplify TCRbeta CDR3 regions from genomic DNA. Under the source paper's analysis protocol: Nucleated cell counts per sample were estimated from amplification of reference gene primers within the assay. To quantify the absolute abundance of each unique TCRbeta CDR3 rearrangement, sequence reads were collapsed and filtered. Productive Simpson clonality was computed per sample as the square root of Simpson's diversity index over productive rearrangements. Imported from immuneACCESS, the table was reduced by TCRdb to in-frame sequences with V and J called. These copies leave out some clones; in studies compared against another copy, an unresolved V gene accounts for under half, and the cause of the remainder is not known. The V and J calls and clone size come from that table; D and trimming were worked out from the DNA. The sample contains hundreds of thousands of clones, roughly nine tenths of them found a single time. The ten top clones hold roughly 7.8% of the sample.

The sample originates from a study of blood T cell repertoires in COVID-19 (dated by TCRdb to about 2020). The study in broad terms: Collaborator samples came from the United States, Italy and Spain and covered acute and convalescent phases of COVID-19. The material from the prospective study consisted of cDNA or gDNA derived from T cells, B-cell-depleted T cells, or PBMCs. The dataset comprised deeply sampled blood TCRbeta repertoires from subjects exposed to, actively infected with, or recovered from COVID-19. A freely available public database, intended as a resource for researchers studying the immune response to SARS-CoV-2, is where the repertoires were released. The samples were drawn from the first 160 participants of the ongoing ImmuneRACE study and from 1,200 or so subjects provided by 6 global collaborators. The sample metadata nearly always contained a de-identified subject ID, COVID-19 status, age in years and sex. Where HLA class I and class II types were available, the types were taken from metadata supplied by the sample provider, not from assay-based typing.

The junction shows trimming of 4 bases on V and 2 bases on J, and the gene matches do not reach 2 bases of it. Per the germline V gene, MGHRA is the CDR1 and YSYEKL is the CDR2. Spanning cysteine to phenylalanine, the CDR3 consists of 14 amino acids. The only DNA kept is the CDR3, 42 bases in frame from the first base. Study-wide findings and limitations: The amount of clinical and demographic metadata varied by source and participant and was provided uncurated.

The sequence is built from TRBV4-1 and TRBJ2-7; a stretch of 10 junction bases matches TRBD1. The clonotype originates from a man aged 55 to 70 who had recovered from COVID-19. Material: peripheral blood. The CDR3 region reads CASSRQGATYEQYF. The bases read TGCGCCAGCAGCCGACAGGGGGCTACCTACGAGCAGTACTTC.